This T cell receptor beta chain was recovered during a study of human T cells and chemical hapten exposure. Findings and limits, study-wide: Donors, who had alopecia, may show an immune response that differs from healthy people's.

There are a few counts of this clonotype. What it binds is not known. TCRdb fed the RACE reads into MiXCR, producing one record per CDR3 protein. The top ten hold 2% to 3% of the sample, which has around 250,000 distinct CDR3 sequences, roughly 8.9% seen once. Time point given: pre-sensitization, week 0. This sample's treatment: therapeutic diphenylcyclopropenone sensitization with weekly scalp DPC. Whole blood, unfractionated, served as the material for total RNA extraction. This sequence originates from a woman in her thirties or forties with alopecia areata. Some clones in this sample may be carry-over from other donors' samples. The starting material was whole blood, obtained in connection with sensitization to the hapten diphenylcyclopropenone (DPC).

Written as DNA, the CDR3 is TGTGCCATCAGTGAGACGGGGGAGACCCAGTACTTC. As protein: CAISETGETQYF. The gene calls are TRBV10-3 and TRBJ2-5; possibly TRBD2 for D (5 bases). Trimming pared 2 bases from V and 5 bases from J, leaving 6 bases between. CDR1 and CDR2 (germline): ENHRY, SYGVKD. This CDR3 contains 12 residues.